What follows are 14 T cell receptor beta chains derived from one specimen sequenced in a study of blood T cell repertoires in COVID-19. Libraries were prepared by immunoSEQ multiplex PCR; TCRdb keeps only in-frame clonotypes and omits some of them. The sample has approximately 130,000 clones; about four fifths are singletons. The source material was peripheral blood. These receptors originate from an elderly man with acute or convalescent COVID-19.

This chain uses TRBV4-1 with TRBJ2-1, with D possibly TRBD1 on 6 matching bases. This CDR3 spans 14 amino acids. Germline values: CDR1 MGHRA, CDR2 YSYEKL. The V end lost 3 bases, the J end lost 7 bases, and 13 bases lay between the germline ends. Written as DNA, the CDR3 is TGCGCCAGCAGCCACGAAACAGGGTATAATGAGCAGTTCTTC. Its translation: CASSHETGYNEQFF.

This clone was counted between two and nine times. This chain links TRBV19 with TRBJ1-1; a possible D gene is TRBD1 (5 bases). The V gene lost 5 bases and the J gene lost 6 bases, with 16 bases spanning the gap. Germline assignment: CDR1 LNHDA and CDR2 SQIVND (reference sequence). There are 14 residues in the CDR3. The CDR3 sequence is CASSEPGSGAEAFF. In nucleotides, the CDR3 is TGTGCCAGTAGTGAGCCAGGGTCGGGGGCTGAAGCTTTCTTT.

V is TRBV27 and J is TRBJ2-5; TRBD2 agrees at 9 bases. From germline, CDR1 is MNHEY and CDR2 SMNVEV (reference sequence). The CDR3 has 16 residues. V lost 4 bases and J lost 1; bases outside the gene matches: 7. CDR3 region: CASSSRGGWAQETQYF. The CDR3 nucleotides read TGTGCCAGCAGTTCGCGGGGGGGATGGGCCCAAGAGACCCAGTACTTC.

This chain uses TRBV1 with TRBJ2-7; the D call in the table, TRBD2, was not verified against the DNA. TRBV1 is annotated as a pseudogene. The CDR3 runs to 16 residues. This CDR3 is CTSSQDASGDYYEQYF. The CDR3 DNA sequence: TGCACCAGCAGCCAAGACGCTAGCGGGGACTACTACGAGCAGTACTTC.

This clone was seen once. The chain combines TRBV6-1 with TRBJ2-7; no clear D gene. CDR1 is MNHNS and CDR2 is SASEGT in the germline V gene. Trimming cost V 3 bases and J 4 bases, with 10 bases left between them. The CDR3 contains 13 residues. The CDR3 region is CASSESPKYEQYF. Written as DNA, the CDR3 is TGTGCCAGCAGTGAGAGTCCGAAGTACGAGCAGTACTTC.

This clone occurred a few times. CDR3: CASSLRGYYEQYF. In DNA, the CDR3 is TGTGCCAGCAGCCTCAGGGGTTACTACGAGCAGTACTTC. The V call is TRBV4-2, the J call TRBJ2-7, with D possibly TRBD1 on 6 matching bases. Germline CDR1 LGHNA, CDR2 YNFKEQ. The CDR3 has 13 amino acids. The V end was cut by 4 bases, the J end by 3 bases, with 10 bases between.

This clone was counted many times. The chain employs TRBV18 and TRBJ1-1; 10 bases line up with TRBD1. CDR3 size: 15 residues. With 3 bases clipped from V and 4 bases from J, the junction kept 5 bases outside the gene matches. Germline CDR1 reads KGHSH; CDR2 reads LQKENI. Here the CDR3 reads CASSPGTGVLTEAFF. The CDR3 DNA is TGTGCCAGCTCACCCGGGACAGGGGTCCTCACTGAAGCTTTCTTT.

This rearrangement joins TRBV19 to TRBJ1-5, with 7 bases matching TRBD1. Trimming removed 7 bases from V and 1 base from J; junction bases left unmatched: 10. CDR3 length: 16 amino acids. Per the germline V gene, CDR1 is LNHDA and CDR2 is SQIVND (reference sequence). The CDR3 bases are TGTGCCAGTAAGATTGACAGGGAGTTAAGCAATCAGCCCCAGCATTTT. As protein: CASKIDRELSNQPQHF.

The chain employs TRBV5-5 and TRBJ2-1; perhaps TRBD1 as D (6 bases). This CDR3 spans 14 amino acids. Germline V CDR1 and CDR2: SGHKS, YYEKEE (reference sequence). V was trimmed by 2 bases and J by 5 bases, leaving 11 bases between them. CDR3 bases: TGTGCCAGCAGCTTAGGAGGACAGAACAATGAGCAGTTCTTC. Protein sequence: CASSLGGQNNEQFF.

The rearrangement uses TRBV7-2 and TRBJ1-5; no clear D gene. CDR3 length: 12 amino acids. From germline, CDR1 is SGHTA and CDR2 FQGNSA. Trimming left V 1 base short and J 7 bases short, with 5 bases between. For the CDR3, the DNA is TGTGCCAGCAGCTTAGATATCCAGCCCCAGCATTTT. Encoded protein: CASSLDIQPQHF. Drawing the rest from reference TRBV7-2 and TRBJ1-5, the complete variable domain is GAGVSQSPSNKVTEKGKDVELRCDPISGHTALYWYRQSLGQGLEFLIYFQGNSAPDKSGLPSDRFSAERTGGSVSTLTIQRTQQEDSAVYLCASSLDIQPQHFGDGTRLSIL.

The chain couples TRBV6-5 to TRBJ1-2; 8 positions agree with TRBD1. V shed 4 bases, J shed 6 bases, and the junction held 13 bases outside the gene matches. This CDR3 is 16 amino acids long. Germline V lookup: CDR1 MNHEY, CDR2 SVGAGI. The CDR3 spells CASSSRQGPPGHGYTF. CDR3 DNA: TGTGCCAGCAGTTCCCGACAGGGGCCACCCGGTCATGGCTACACCTTC.

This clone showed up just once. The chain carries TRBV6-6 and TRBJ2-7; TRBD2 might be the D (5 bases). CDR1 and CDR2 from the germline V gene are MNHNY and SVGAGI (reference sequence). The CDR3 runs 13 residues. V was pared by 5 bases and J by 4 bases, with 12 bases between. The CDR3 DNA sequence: TGTGCCAGCAGTAAAAACCGGGAATACGAGCAGTACTTC. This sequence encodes CASSKNREYEQYF.

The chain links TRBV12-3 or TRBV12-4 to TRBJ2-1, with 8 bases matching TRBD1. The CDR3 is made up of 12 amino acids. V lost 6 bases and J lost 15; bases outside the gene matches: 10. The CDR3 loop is CASSLGQAIGFF. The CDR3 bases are TGTGCCAGCAGCCTGGGACAGGCTATAGGGTTCTTC.

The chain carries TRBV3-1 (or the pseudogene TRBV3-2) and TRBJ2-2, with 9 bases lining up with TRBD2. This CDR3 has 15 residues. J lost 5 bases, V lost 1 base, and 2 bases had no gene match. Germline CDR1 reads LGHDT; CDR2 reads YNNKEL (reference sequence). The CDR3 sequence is CASSQGLAGTGELFF. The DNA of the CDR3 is TGTGCCAGCAGCCAAGGCCTAGCGGGGACCGGGGAGCTGTTTTTT.